The sequence of this T cell receptor beta chain was determined in a study of cytomegalovirus exposure and HLA in healthy donors. The CDR3 runs to 15 residues. Germline V gene data show CDR1 as ENHRY and CDR2 as SYGVKD. Whole-study results and caveats: In a later analysis, TCR beta V- and J-gene trimming was associated with a missense DCLRE1C variant.

Primers included in the PCR were 60 Vbeta and 13 Jbeta primers. Some clones are missing from TCRdb's copy, which holds only in-frame ones; the method was immunoSEQ multiplex PCR. The profile shows approximately 240,000 clones, around 89% of them singletons. Comment on this clone: The antigen remains undetermined.

The genes are TRBV10-3 and TRBJ1-3; 7 bases map to TRBD1. The end of the DNA fits TRBJ2-2 better, so the J call may be wrong. The receptor's source is a woman aged 18-29 years in good health and CMV-seronegative. The specimen sequenced was PBMCs. The DNA of the CDR3 is TGTGCCATCAGTGATTGGACAGGGAACACCGGGGAGCTGTTTTTT. Translation: CAISDWTGNTGELFF.